The T cell receptor (beta chain) under discussion was sequenced for a study of T cell responses to AZD1222 COVID-19 vaccine (dated by TCRdb to the early 2020s). In the study overall: A total of 233 trial participants underwent TCR sequencing, of whom 200 to 220 had received two doses of AZD1222 and about 26 had received two doses of the MenACWY control vaccine. Trial participants were enrolled into age subgroups of 18-55, 56-69 and 70-plus years, which contained around 140, 26 and 57 TCR-sequenced participants, respectively. On the study overall, not on this receptor specifically: Participants were mostly white British and included more females than males, and it was suggested by the authors that clonal diversity may have been underestimated. After two AZD1222 doses, spike-specific TCR breadth and depth were significantly higher than at day 0 and than in MenACWY recipients. Epitopes outside the regions mutated in the B.1.351 and B.1.1.7 variants were reportedly recognized by nearly half of the unique spike-specific TCRs. Conclusions about previously exposed vaccinees are limited because only six or seven AZD1222 recipients were SARS-CoV-2 seropositive at baseline. Because no day 14 peak-response samples were available, the repertoires could be characterized only after the peak T cell response. CD4 TCRs associated with the vaccine covered the entire spike protein, and the dominant responses were in regions 160-218 and 743-854. The 56-69-year group was small, and its depth increase did not reach significance, likely because of low power.

The meaning of the sample's time point label: about 28 days (+/-7) after the second vaccine dose. AZD1222 recipients given second doses at about 4 weeks or at about 12 weeks were pooled, since spike-specific TCR depth and breadth were not found to differ between the two schedules. Vaccinee samples were obtained from the UK trials COV001 and COV002, which included a single-blind randomized controlled phase 2/3 trial of AZD1222 (ChAdOx1 nCoV-19) in healthy adults. For TCRbeta chain sequencing, PBMC samples from trial participants were taken at day 0 and at day 28 after the second dose. Points on this clone: Its antigen remains undetermined. No much larger clone exists at a distance of one base, and base qualities are not known.

The CDR3 sequence holds 17 residues, the cysteine and phenylalanine included. The sequence is cut down to CDR3 DNA, 51 bases in frame from base 1. V is pruned by 8 bases and J by 1 base, leaving 12 bases of the junction without a gene match. Per the germline V gene (reference sequence), MNHEY is the CDR1 and SMNVEV is the CDR2. The CDR3 regions of human TCRbeta chains were analyzed by immunosequencing. The study's processing was this. TCRs in the repertoires were matched against a reference library of SARS-CoV-2-specific TCRs that had been generated with the MIRA antigen-specificity platform. Breadth meant the fraction of unique TCRs that were SARS-CoV-2-associated, whereas depth meant the fraction of total T cells that were SARS-CoV-2-associated. Each spike-specific TCR was assigned to its reactive spike region and to a CD4 or CD8 class using the MIRA data. Log10-transformed breadth and depth values were compared by one-way ANOVA with Sidak's multiple comparisons tests. In TCRdb, the immuneACCESS table is reduced to in-frame sequences with V and J assigned. These tables do not hold every clone; where another copy was compared, an unresolved V gene accounts for under half, and the others remain unexplained. Clone size and V and J calls were adopted from that table, with D and trimming inferred from the DNA. This sample gives 90,000 to 130,000 clones in total; 70% to 90% of them show up just once. The ten biggest clones cover more than 14% of the sample.

Source: peripheral blood, taken 28 days after the second AZD1222 dose. The chain is made from TRBV27 and TRBJ2-1; TRBD2 fits 9 bases in the junction. The sequence came from an adult who received the AZD1222 COVID-19 vaccine. DNA sequence: TGTGCCAGCGGCCTACGGTTAGCGGGAGTGTCCTACAATGAGCAGTTCTTC. Its protein is CASGLRLAGVSYNEQFF.